Listed here are 22 T cell receptor beta chains from one sample, sequenced in a study of shared clonotypes between healthy human individuals. Method: immunoSEQ multiplex PCR; TCRdb's copy keeps in-frame clones and lacks some. The table records about a million clones, about 70% of them present only once. What was sequenced was memory CD4+ T cells sorted from blood. Subset denoted: CD45RA-negative fraction. The receptors derive from a man between 18 and 35 years old in good health.

This chain joins TRBV19 and TRBJ2-7; D possibly uses TRBD1 or TRBD2 (6 bases each). This CDR3 region has 15 residues. The germline V gene has CDR1 LNHDA and CDR2 SQIVND (reference sequence). Trimming took off 6 bases at V and 3 bases at J, with 18 bases between the two ends. CDR3 in DNA: TGTGCCAGTAGCACCTCCCGGGGGCCGGTCTACGAGCAGTACTTC. The encoded protein is CASSTSRGPVYEQYF.

This clone was recorded many times. This same CDR3 is encoded by further DNA sequences in the sample. V gene TRBV5-1 combines with J gene TRBJ1-1; the D is unclear. The germline V gene encodes CDR1 SGHRS and CDR2 YFSETQ. The CDR3 contains 12 residues. The ends were cut back, 6 bases at V and 2 bases at J, with 8 bases in the middle. This CDR3 reads CASKDVNTEAFF. For the CDR3, the DNA is TGCGCCAGCAAGGACGTAAACACTGAAGCTTTCTTT. Complete variable domain (other parts from reference TRBV5-1 and TRBJ1-1): KAGVTQTPRYLIKTRGQQVTLSCSPISGHRSVSWYQQTPGQGLQFLFEYFSETQRNKGNFPGRFSGRQFSNSRSEMNVSTLELGDSALYLCASKDVNTEAFFGQGTRLTVV.

The genes are TRBV6-1 and TRBJ2-5, with 9 bases lining up with TRBD1. Germline trimming cut 6 bases from V and 3 bases from J; bases unmatched to any gene: 2. This CDR3 comprises 13 residues. Germline CDR1 and CDR2: MNHNS and SASEGT. CDR3 DNA: TGTGCCAGCAGCCGGGACAGGGAAGAGACCCAGTACTTC. It yields the protein CASSRDREETQYF.

The chain has TRBV11-2 and TRBJ1-6, with a tentative D call TRBD1 (6 bases). Germline CDR1 SGHAT, CDR2 FQNNGV. Trimming shortened V by 1 base and J by 9 bases, and 10 bases separated the two germline ends. The CDR3 spans 14 residues. The CDR3 region is CASSLAHRVSPLHF. CDR3 nucleotide sequence: TGTGCCAGCAGCTTAGCACACAGGGTTTCACCCCTCCACTTT. Complete variable domain (other parts from reference TRBV11-2 and TRBJ1-6): EAGVAQSPRYKIIEKRQSVAFWCNPISGHATLYWYQQILGQGPKLLIQFQNNGVVDDSQLPKDRFSAERLKGVDSTLKIQPAKLEDSAVYLCASSLAHRVSPLHFGNGTRLTVT.

The chain joins TRBV9 to TRBJ2-2; no clear D. CDR1 and CDR2 from the germline V gene are SGDLS and YYNGEE. This CDR3 comprises 13 residues. V gave up 4 bases and J gave up 6 bases, with 10 bases separating them. The CDR3 bases are TGTGCCAGCAGCATTACAGTCCCCGGGGAGCTGTTTTTT. Translating gives CASSITVPGELFF. The variable domain in full, with the rest retrieved from reference TRBV9 and TRBJ2-2, is DSGVTQTPKHLITATGQRVTLRCSPRSGDLSVYWYQQSLDQGLQFLIQYYNGEERAKGNILERFSAQQFPDLHSELNLSSLELGDSALYFCASSITVPGELFFGEGSRLTVL.

On this clone itself: At the DNA level, this CDR3 is encoded by other sequences in the same sample as well. This rearrangement joins TRBV19 to TRBJ1-2; 7 nucleotides match TRBD1. Germline V gene data show CDR1 as LNHDA and CDR2 as SQIVND (reference sequence). The ends lost 9 bases at V and 1 base at J; junction bases unmatched: 2. CDR3 length: 12 amino acids. CDR3 amino acids: CASRDSNYGYTF. CDR3 DNA sequence: TGTGCCAGCCGGGACAGTAACTATGGCTACACCTTC.

This clone appeared many times. The V call is TRBV4-1, the J call TRBJ2-7; 11 bases are a match to TRBD2. The germline V gene encodes CDR1 MGHRA and CDR2 YSYEKL. V trimming: 4 bases; J trimming: 6 bases; junction bases outside the gene matches: 8. The CDR3 contains 15 residues. Written as DNA, the CDR3 is TGCGCCAGCAGCCGTAGCGGGGGGGAGACCCTCGAGCAGTACTTC. As protein: CASSRSGGETLEQYF.

This chain uses TRBV6-6 with TRBJ2-2; D is possibly TRBD2 (6 bases). Germline CDR1 is MNHNY and CDR2 is SVGAGI (reference sequence). This CDR3 spans 13 amino acids. The CDR3 region is CAVAETNTGELFF. The CDR3, as DNA: TGTGCGGTAGCGGAGACGAACACCGGGGAGCTGTTTTTT.

The J gene is TRBJ1-1, the V gene TRBV5-6; D is undetermined. Trimming took 4 bases from V and 1 from J, leaving 5 bases between them. The germline CDR1 and CDR2 sequences are SGHDT and YYEEEE. The CDR3 contains 12 residues. Here the CDR3 reads CASSHENTEAFF. The CDR3 nucleotides are TGTGCCAGCAGCCATGAGAACACTGAAGCTTTCTTT.

There are a few counts of this clone. The sample carries other DNA sequences with the same CDR3. CDR3 in amino acids: CASSLTQNTEAFF. The CDR3 bases are TGTGCCAGCAGCTTGACACAGAACACTGAAGCTTTCTTT. The rearrangement joins TRBV7-3 to TRBJ1-1; D remains ambiguous. CDR3 size: 13 residues. Germline CDR1 reads SGHTA; CDR2 reads FQGTGA. The V end was cut by 3 bases, the J end by 1 base, with 6 bases between.

The genes are TRBV7-9 and TRBJ2-1; 12 bases are a match to TRBD2. This CDR3 is built from 17 residues. V lost 6 bases to trimming and J lost 7 bases; unmatched junction nucleotides: 13. The V gene's germline CDR1 is SEHNR and CDR2 FQNEAQ (reference sequence). The CDR3 loop reads CASRTGARLAGENEQFF. The CDR3 DNA is TGTGCCAGCAGGACAGGCGCCAGACTAGCGGGGGAGAATGAGCAGTTCTTC. Supplemented by reference TRBV7-9 and TRBJ2-1, the full variable domain reads DTGVSQNPRHKITKRGQNVTFRCDPISEHNRLYWYRQTLGQGPEFLTYFQNEAQLEKSRLLSDRFSAERPKGSFSTLEIQRTEQGDSAMYLCASRTGARLAGENEQFFGPGTRLTVL.

This chain uses TRBV7-3 with TRBJ1-6, with D uncertain. This CDR3 is 11 amino acids long. Trimming removed 8 bases at V and 8 bases at J, with 7 bases between. Germline loops: CDR1 SGHTA, CDR2 FQGTGA. The CDR3 spells CASREDSPLHF. The CDR3 nucleotides are TGTGCCAGCCGCGAAGATTCACCCCTCCACTTT.

This clone was detected a few times. The chain combines TRBV6-1 with TRBJ1-2; 8 bases agree with TRBD1. Germline V lookup: CDR1 MNHNS, CDR2 SASEGT. J gave up 9 bases and V 6 bases, and 9 bases lay outside the gene matches. The CDR3 covers 13 residues. CDR3 coding DNA: TGTGCCAGCAGGGTCCAGGGGGCGCGGAGCTACACCTTC. Amino acid sequence: CASRVQGARSYTF.

V usage is TRBV27 and J usage is TRBJ2-7; TRBD1 might be the D (6 bases). Germline CDR1 reads MNHEY; CDR2 reads SMNVEV (reference sequence). V lost 6 bases to trimming and J lost 5 bases, with 17 bases between them. This CDR3 region has 14 residues. This CDR3 reads CASRDSGVSHEQYF. CDR3 DNA: TGTGCCAGCAGAGACTCAGGGGTTTCTCACGAGCAGTACTTC.

V gene TRBV10-3 combines with J gene TRBJ2-3; TRBD1 or TRBD2 may be the D gene (5 bases each). Looked up from germline, CDR1 is ENHRY and CDR2 is SYGVKD. The CDR3 covers 13 residues. V lost 10 bases to trimming and J lost 5 bases, with 16 bases between them. The CDR3 protein is CATSLGEGDTQYF. CDR3 bases: TGTGCCACCTCCTTGGGGGAAGGAGATACGCAGTATTTT.

The chain employs TRBV5-6 and TRBJ2-3; 16 bases match TRBD2. CDR1 is SGHDT and CDR2 is YYEEEE in the germline V gene. V lost 3 bases, J lost 7 bases, and 8 bases stayed unmatched. CDR3 length: 17 residues. The DNA for the CDR3 is TGTGCCAGCAGCTCGGGACTAGCGGGAGGGAAGCTGAATACGCAGTATTTT. Encoded protein: CASSSGLAGGKLNTQYF. Based on the CDR3 plus reference TRBV5-6 and TRBJ2-3, the full variable domain is DAGVTQSPTHLIKTRGQQVTLRCSPKSGHDTVSWYQQALGQGPQFIFQYYEEEERQRGNFPDRFSGHQFPNYSSELNVNALLLGDSALYLCASSSGLAGGKLNTQYFGPGTRLTVL.

CDR3 nucleotide sequence: TGCGCCAGCAGTCCCGGGACCCTCGGGGGCGAGCAGTACTTC. Translation gives CASSPGTLGGEQYF. The chain carries TRBV4-1 and TRBJ2-7; D might be TRBD2 (6 bases). Trimming took off 6 bases at V and 6 bases at J, with 18 bases between the two ends. CDR3 length: 14 residues. Germline V CDR1 and CDR2: MGHRA, YSYEKL.

The chain has TRBV5-6 and TRBJ2-2; D is ambiguous. V was shortened by 3 bases and J by 5 bases, with 8 bases between the two germline ends. Germline CDR1 is SGHDT and CDR2 is YYEEEE. The CDR3 loop spans 13 amino acids. CDR3 nucleotide sequence: TGTGCCAGCAGCTATCTTGTGACCGGGGAGCTGTTTTTT. Translation: CASSYLVTGELFF.

This clone was picked up a small number of times. CDR3 sequence reads: CASSWPSFSGANVLTF. The CDR3 bases are TGTGCCAGCAGCTGGCCGAGCTTCTCTGGGGCCAACGTCCTGACTTTC. The rearrangement links TRBV5-8 to TRBJ2-6; D remains ambiguous. The CDR3 loop spans 16 amino acids. Germline V gene lookup returns CDR1 SGHTS and CDR2 YDEGEE. V lost 3 bases and J 0 bases, leaving 10 bases between the germline ends. Filled out from reference TRBV5-8 and TRBJ2-6, the complete variable domain reads EAGVTQSPTHLIKTRGQQATLRCSPISGHTSVYWYQQALGLGLQFLLWYDEGEERNRGNFPPRFSGRQFPNYSSELNVNALELEDSALYLCASSWPSFSGANVLTFGAGSRLTVL.

Concerning this clone itself: The identical CDR3 is also encoded by other nucleotide sequences in the sample. This chain uses TRBV30 with TRBJ2-7, with 8 bases aligning to TRBD2. This CDR3 is 13 amino acids long. Germline assignment: CDR1 GTSNPN and CDR2 SVGIG (reference sequence). V lost 0 bases, J lost 4 bases, and 2 bases stayed unmatched. The CDR3 loop reads CAWSVAGGYEQYF. In DNA, the CDR3 is TGTGCCTGGAGTGTTGCGGGGGGATACGAGCAGTACTTC.

This clone showed up just a few times. This rearrangement joins TRBV5-1 to TRBJ1-1; 8 bases map to TRBD1. Germline V gene lookup returns CDR1 SGHRS and CDR2 YFSETQ. The CDR3 loop spans 13 amino acids. V lost 0 bases, J lost 6 bases, and 1 base stayed unmatched. DNA of the CDR3: TGCGCCAGCAGCTTGGAACAGGGGGCTGAAGCTTTCTTT. It is translated as CASSLEQGAEAFF.

The rearrangement links TRBV7-2 to TRBJ2-7; no clear D. Deletions cut 5 bases from V and 5 bases from J, with 10 bases between. This CDR3 region has 12 residues. Germline V CDR1 and CDR2: SGHTA, FQGNSA. The CDR3: CASSQFRDEQYF. Written as DNA, the CDR3 is TGTGCCAGCAGCCAATTCCGGGACGAGCAGTACTTC. Drawing the rest from reference TRBV7-2 and TRBJ2-7, the complete variable domain is GAGVSQSPSNKVTEKGKDVELRCDPISGHTALYWYRQSLGQGLEFLIYFQGNSAPDKSGLPSDRFSAERTGGSVSTLTIQRTQQEDSAVYLCASSQFRDEQYFGPGTRLTVT.